Here is one TCR beta chain with its context. The sample is drawn from a study of patients and donors after allogeneic stem cell transplantation. TCRdb processed the RT-PCR reads anew with MiXCR; each CDR3 protein has one entry. The data hold about 410,000 distinct CDR3 sequences, with around 15% observed a single time. V gave up 3 bases and J gave up 6 bases, with 14 bases separating them. CDR3 length: 14 amino acids. The chain recombines TRBV12-3 or TRBV12-4 with TRBJ1-2; a weak D match, TRBD1 (6 bases). The sequenced sample consisted of blood, either unsorted or a sorted T cell fraction (not recorded which). The sequence was obtained from a human donor who was either an allogeneic HSCT recipient or a stem cell or donor lymphocyte infusion donor (not recorded which). It is not recorded whose cells these are; they may come from a transplant donor. The CDR3 DNA reads as TGTGCCAGCAGTTTTGTCCAGGGGATAGATGGCTACACCTTC. Its protein is CASSFVQGIDGYTF.